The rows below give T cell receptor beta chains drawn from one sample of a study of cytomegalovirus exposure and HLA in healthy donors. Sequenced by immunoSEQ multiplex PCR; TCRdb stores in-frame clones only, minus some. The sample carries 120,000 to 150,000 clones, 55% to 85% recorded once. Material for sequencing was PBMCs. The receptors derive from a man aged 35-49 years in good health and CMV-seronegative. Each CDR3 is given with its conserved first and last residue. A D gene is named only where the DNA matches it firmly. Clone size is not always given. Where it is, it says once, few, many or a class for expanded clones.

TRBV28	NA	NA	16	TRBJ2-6	TGTGCCAGCAATGCGGGGCAGGGCTCTGGGGCCAACGTCCTGACTTTC	CASNAGQGSGANVLTF
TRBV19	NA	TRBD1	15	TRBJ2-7	TGTGCCAGTAGTATTCCCGGGACAGGGGGTTTCGAGCAGTACTTC	CASSIPGTGGFEQYF
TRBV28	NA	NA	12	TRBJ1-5	TGTGCCAGCAGTTTGGTAGCTCAGCCCCAGCATTTT	CASSLVAQPQHF
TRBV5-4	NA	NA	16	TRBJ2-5	TGTGCCAGCAGCTTGGGGTCTAGCGTGGTTCAAGAGACCCAGTACTTC	CASSLGSSVVQETQYF
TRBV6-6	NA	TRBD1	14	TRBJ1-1	TGTGCCAGCAGTTACTTGGACAGGACCACTGAAGCTTTCTTT	CASSYLDRTTEAFF
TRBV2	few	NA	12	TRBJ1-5	TGTGCCAGCAGTGAGGGGCCCCAGCCCCAGCATTTT	CASSEGPQPQHF
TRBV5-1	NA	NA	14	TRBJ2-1	TGCGCCAGCAGCTCCCTAGGCGGGGAAAATGAGCAGTTCTTC	CASSSLGGENEQFF
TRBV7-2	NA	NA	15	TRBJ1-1	TGTGCCAGCAGCTCCCTAGTCGTCATGAACACTGAAGCTTTCTTT	CASSSLVVMNTEAFF
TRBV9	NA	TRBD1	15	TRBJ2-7	TGTGCCAGCAGCGTTCCGGGACAGGTTACCTACGAGCAGTACTTC	CASSVPGQVTYEQYF
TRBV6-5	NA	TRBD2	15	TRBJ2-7	TGTGCCAGCACAGGAGGGGGACTAGCGGGAGGCGAGCAGTACTTC	CASTGGGLAGGEQYF
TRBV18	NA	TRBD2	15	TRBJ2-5	TGTGCCAGCTCACCACCGGGACTACAACAAGAGACCCAGTACTTC	CASSPPGLQQETQYF
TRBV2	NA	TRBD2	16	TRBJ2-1	TGTGCCAGCAGGACTAGCGGGGGGGCGGCCTACAATGAGCAGTTCTTC	CASRTSGGAAYNEQFF
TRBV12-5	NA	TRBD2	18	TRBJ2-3	TGTGCTAGTGGTCGCGGACTAGCGGGGCCCTCAAGGACAGATACGCAGTATTTT	CASGRGLAGPSRTDTQYF
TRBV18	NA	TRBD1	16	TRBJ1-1	TGTGCCAGCTCACCCGGACAGGGCGCCCTGAACACTGAAGCTTTCTTT	CASSPGQGALNTEAFF
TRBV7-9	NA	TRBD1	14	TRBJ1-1	TGTGCCAGCAGCTTATCCCGTGACGGACAGGGAGCTTTCTTT	CASSLSRDGQGAFF
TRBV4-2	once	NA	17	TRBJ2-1	TGTGCCAGCAGCCAAGCATTTGGGGCCCCCCCCCGCCATGAGCAGTTCTTC	CASSQAFGAPPRHEQFF
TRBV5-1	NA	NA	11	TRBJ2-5	TGCGCCAGCACGGGAGCGGAGACCCAGTACTTC	CASTGAETQYF
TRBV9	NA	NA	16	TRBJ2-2	TGTGCCAGCAGCGTAGTTTGGGGGCCGGACACCGGGGAGCTGTTTTTT	CASSVVWGPDTGELFF
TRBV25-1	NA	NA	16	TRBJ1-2	TGTGCCAGCAGTGAATATGCCTCTCGGGGTGACTATGGCTACACCTTC	CASSEYASRGDYGYTF
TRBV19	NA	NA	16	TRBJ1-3	TGTGCATCGAGAAGAATTTCCGCACTCTCTGGAAACACCATATATTTT	CASRRISALSGNTIYF
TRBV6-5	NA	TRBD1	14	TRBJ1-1	TGTGCCAGCAGTTGGACAGGGAACGACACTGAAGCTTTCTTT	CASSWTGNDTEAFF
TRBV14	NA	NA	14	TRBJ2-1	TGTGCCAGCAGCCGCAAAAAGGGACTCCATGAGCAGTTCTTC	CASSRKKGLHEQFF
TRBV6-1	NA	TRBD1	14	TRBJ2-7	TGTGCCAGCAGTGAAGCGACAGGGTTCTACGAGCAGTACTTC	CASSEATGFYEQYF
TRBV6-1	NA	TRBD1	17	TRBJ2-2	TGTGCCAGCAGTGAGGACAGGGCGAATATCCATACCGGGGAGCTGTTTTTT	CASSEDRANIHTGELFF
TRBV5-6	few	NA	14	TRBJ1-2	TGTGCCAGCAGGTCGGGACTCCGGGGAGATGGCTACACCTTC	CASRSGLRGDGYTF
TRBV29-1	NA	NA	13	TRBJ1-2	TGCAGCGTTGAGGGGGGAGATAACTATGGCTACACCTTC	CSVEGGDNYGYTF
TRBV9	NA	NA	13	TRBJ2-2	TGTGCCAGCAGCGTAGGACAATCCGGGGAGCTGTTTTTT	CASSVGQSGELFF
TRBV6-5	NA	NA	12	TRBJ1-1	TGTGCCAGCCACAGCATGAACACTGAAGCTTTCTTT	CASHSMNTEAFF
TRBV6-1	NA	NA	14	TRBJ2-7	TGTGCCAGCAGTGGGATGACTGATTCCTACGAGCAGTACTTC	CASSGMTDSYEQYF
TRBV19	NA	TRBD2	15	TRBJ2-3	TGTGCCAGTAGTGGACTAGCGGGAGCGGTAGATACGCAGTATTTT	CASSGLAGAVDTQYF
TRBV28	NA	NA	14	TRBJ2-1	TGTGCCAGCAGTGACACAGGGAACTACAATGAGCAGTTCTTC	CASSDTGNYNEQFF
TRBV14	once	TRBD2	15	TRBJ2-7	TGTGCCAGCAGCCACCGTAGCGGGGGTCCCTACGAGCAGTACTTC	CASSHRSGGPYEQYF
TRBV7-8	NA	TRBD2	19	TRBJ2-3	TGTGCCACCTGGAGGGGATTAGCGGGGGAGGGGGCTAGCACAGATACGCAGTATTTT	CATWRGLAGEGASTDTQYF
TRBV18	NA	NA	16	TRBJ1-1	TGTGCCAGCTCACCAAATTTTGGCAGTCAGAACACTGAAGCTTTCTTT	CASSPNFGSQNTEAFF
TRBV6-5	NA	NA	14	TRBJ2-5	TGTGCCAGCAGTTACTCGACTCTAGGCGAGACCCAGTACTTC	CASSYSTLGETQYF
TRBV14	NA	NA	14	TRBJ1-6	TGTGCCAGCAGCCTAACAGGGTTTGATTCACCCCTCCACTTT	CASSLTGFDSPLHF
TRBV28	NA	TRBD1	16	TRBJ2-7	TGTGCCAGCAGTCTATGGGAACAGGGGGTCTCCTACGAGCAGTACTTC	CASSLWEQGVSYEQYF
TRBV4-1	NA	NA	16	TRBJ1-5	TGCGCCAGCAGCTTGAACCCGGGATTGAACAATCAGCCCCAGCATTTT	CASSLNPGLNNQPQHF
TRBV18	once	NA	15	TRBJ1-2	TGTGCCAGCTCACCAACAGTTTACTCTAACTATGGCTACACCTTC	CASSPTVYSNYGYTF
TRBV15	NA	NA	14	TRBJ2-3	TGTGCCACCAGCAGATCCAGGGCGGCAGATACGCAGTATTTT	CATSRSRAADTQYF
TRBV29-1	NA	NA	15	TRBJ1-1	TGCAGCGTTGACCCTTTGGGGGGGGCGGCCACTGAAGCTTTCTTT	CSVDPLGGAATEAFF